This entry lists 31 T cell receptor beta chains sequenced from one sample in a study of cytomegalovirus exposure and HLA in healthy donors. 60 Vbeta and 13 Jbeta primers were used in PCR. Measured with immunoSEQ multiplex PCR; TCRdb has only the in-frame clones, and not every one. This sample has about 150,000 clones, with more than 65% found just once. The sequenced material came from PBMCs. The receptors originated from a man aged 45-65 years in good health and CMV-seropositive.

CDR3 nucleotides: TGTGCCACCAGCCGAGGGACAGGATCGAGCAATCAGCCCCAGCATTTT. Translation gives CATSRGTGSSNQPQHF. This rearrangement joins TRBV15 to TRBJ1-5; TRBD1 matches at 8 bases. Trimming removed 5 bases from V and 1 base from J; junction bases left unmatched: 7. Per germline, CDR1 LNHNV and CDR2 YYDKDF (reference sequence). The CDR3 has 16 amino acids.

This clone was seen once. CDR3 region: CASSLQGAPEAFF. DNA for the CDR3: TGCGCCAGCAGCTTACAGGGGGCCCCTGAAGCTTTCTTT. The rearrangement uses TRBV5-1 and TRBJ1-1, with 9 positions matching TRBD1. V lost 2 bases and J lost 6; bases outside the gene matches: 2. Germline values: CDR1 SGHRS, CDR2 YFSETQ. This CDR3 is built from 13 residues. Full variable domain (outside the CDR3, taken from reference TRBV5-1 and TRBJ1-1): KAGVTQTPRYLIKTRGQQVTLSCSPISGHRSVSWYQQTPGQGLQFLFEYFSETQRNKGNFPGRFSGRQFSNSRSEMNVSTLELGDSALYLCASSLQGAPEAFFGQGTRLTVV.

J is TRBJ2-2 and V is TRBV5-1, with D maybe TRBD2 (5 bases). Germline lookup yields CDR1 SGHRS and CDR2 YFSETQ. The CDR3 extends over 14 amino acids. Trimming removed 4 bases from V and 4 bases from J, with 11 bases in between. The CDR3 reads CASSPLGGTGELFF. The CDR3 region has the DNA TGCGCCAGCAGCCCCCTCGGAGGCACCGGGGAGCTGTTTTTT.

The chain uses TRBV29-1 and TRBJ1-1; 7 bases fit TRBD1. The V and J ends lost 5 bases and 4 bases, in that order; junction bases with no gene match: 4. The CDR3 is 12 residues long. Per germline, CDR1 SQVTM and CDR2 ANQGSEA. The CDR3: CSVQGVSTEAFF. The CDR3 region has the DNA TGCAGCGTTCAGGGGGTTAGCACTGAAGCTTTCTTT.

The chain couples TRBV5-4 to TRBJ2-3; 7 positions agree with TRBD2. In germline, CDR1 is SGHNT, CDR2 YYREEE (reference sequence). V dropped 6 bases and J dropped 0; count of bases not matched to a gene: 13. There are 17 residues in the CDR3. The CDR3 spells CASTYVRLAGSTDTQYF. CDR3 sequence (DNA): TGTGCCAGCACCTACGTACGGTTAGCGGGTAGCACAGATACGCAGTATTTT.

CDR3 in amino acids: CASSQDRVLNQPQHF. DNA for the CDR3: TGCGCCAGCAGCCAGGACAGGGTGCTTAATCAGCCCCAGCATTTT. The chain recombines TRBV4-3 with TRBJ1-5; 8 bases match TRBD1. V lost 3 bases to trimming and J lost 4 bases; unmatched junction nucleotides: 5. Germline-derived CDR1 and CDR2 are LGHNA and YSLEER. This CDR3 spans 15 amino acids.

V is TRBV7-3 and J is TRBJ2-7, with TRBD2 matching over 7 bases. CDR1 and CDR2 from the germline V gene are SGHTA and FQGTGA. This CDR3 has 12 residues. V lost 5 bases and J lost 9; bases outside the gene matches: 7. In nucleotides, the CDR3 is TGTGCCAGCAGCAAGCGGGGAGGCGCGCAGTACTTC. Protein: CASSKRGGAQYF. The complete variable domain, with remaining parts taken from reference TRBV7-3 and TRBJ2-7, reads GAGVSQTPSNKVTEKGKYVELRCDPISGHTALYWYRQSLGQGPEFLIYFQGTGAADDSGLPNDRFFAVRPEGSVSTLKIQRTERGDSAVYLCASSKRGGAQYFGPGTRLTVT.

The genes are TRBV6-1 and TRBJ2-7; 8 positions match TRBD2. Germline CDR1 reads MNHNS; CDR2 reads SASEGT. This CDR3 has 13 residues. V lost 6 bases to trimming and J lost 7 bases; unmatched junction nucleotides: 8. The CDR3: CASRTSVSREQYF. CDR3 DNA: TGTGCCAGCAGGACTAGCGTTTCTAGAGAGCAGTACTTC.

The chain combines TRBV29-1 with TRBJ2-7; possibly TRBD1 for D (6 bases). Trimming left V 1 base short and J 0 bases short, with 19 bases between. This CDR3 comprises 17 residues. Per the germline V gene, CDR1 is SQVTM and CDR2 is ANQGSEA. The CDR3 here is CSVEGGTDQGSSYEQYF. The CDR3 DNA reads TGCAGCGTTGAAGGTGGGACGGACCAGGGGAGCTCCTACGAGCAGTACTTC.

V usage is TRBV19 and J usage is TRBJ2-7; tentative D call: TRBD1 (6 bases). In germline, CDR1 is LNHDA, CDR2 SQIVND (reference sequence). The V gene lost 3 bases and the J gene lost 3 bases, with 9 bases spanning the gap. The CDR3 is 13 residues long. This CDR3 reads CASSIRGNYEQYF. The DNA for the CDR3 is TGTGCCAGTAGTATCAGGGGAAACTACGAGCAGTACTTC. Full variable domain (rest looked up from reference TRBV19 and TRBJ2-7): DGGITQSPKYLFRKEGQNVTLSCEQNLNHDAMYWYRQDPGQGLRLIYYSQIVNDFQKGDIAEGYSVSREKKESFPLTVTSAQKNPTAFYLCASSIRGNYEQYFGPGTRLTVT.

The rearrangement links TRBV5-1 to TRBJ2-3; 8 positions match TRBD1. The CDR3 extends over 15 amino acids. Unmatched junction bases numbered 1, after V lost 1 base and J lost 0 bases. Germline-derived CDR1 and CDR2 are SGHRS and YFSETQ. The CDR3 coding sequence is TGCGCCAGCAGCTTGAGGACAGGGAGCACAGATACGCAGTATTTT. Protein sequence: CASSLRTGSTDTQYF.

The chain combines TRBV12-5 with TRBJ1-2, with D maybe TRBD1 (6 bases). This CDR3 contains 16 residues. Looked up from germline, CDR1 is LGHNT and CDR2 is FRNRAP. The V gene lost 0 bases and the J gene lost 8 bases, with 19 bases spanning the gap. The CDR3 protein is CASGLVRGDRLDGYTF. For the CDR3, the DNA is TGTGCTAGTGGTTTGGTACGGGGAGACAGGCTGGACGGCTACACCTTC.

The rearrangement uses TRBV5-1 and TRBJ1-3; 11 positions agree with TRBD2. Matching the DNA end better, TRBJ2-2 makes the J call doubtful. There are 17 residues in the CDR3. Germline loops: CDR1 SGHRS, CDR2 YFSETQ. The CDR3 bases are TGCGCCAGCTCTTTAGCGGGAGGGACCTCGAACACCGGGGAGCTGTTTTTT. This sequence encodes CASSLAGGTSNTGELFF.

The chain couples TRBV20-1 to TRBJ2-3, with D perhaps TRBD2 (6 bases). The CDR3 runs 11 residues. V was shortened by 3 bases and J by 9 bases, with 10 bases between the two germline ends. Germline V gene lookup returns CDR1 DFQATT and CDR2 SNEGSKA (reference sequence). For the CDR3, the DNA is TGCAGTGCTAGGGACTATCGGACGCAGTATTTT. As protein: CSARDYRTQYF.

This CDR3 reads CASSPPPPGTQYF. The CDR3 DNA follows: TGTGCCAGCTCACCACCCCCGCCGGGGACCCAGTACTTC. The chain joins TRBV18 to TRBJ2-5; D ambiguous. The V gene lost 0 bases and the J gene lost 7 bases, with 9 bases spanning the gap. Germline V gene data show CDR1 as KGHSH and CDR2 as LQKENI. This CDR3 has 13 residues.

The rearrangement links TRBV6-1 to TRBJ1-2; D unclear. Germline-derived CDR1 and CDR2 are MNHNS and SASEGT. This CDR3 is 16 amino acids long. The germline V and J ends were trimmed by 4 bases and 2 bases, with 17 bases remaining between them. The chain's CDR3 is CASSVLGPSFNYGYTF. Here the CDR3 DNA reads TGTGCCAGCAGTGTGTTGGGCCCGTCGTTCAACTATGGCTACACCTTC.

The gene calls are TRBV6-5 and TRBJ2-1, with 8 bases fitting TRBD2. V dropped 5 bases and J dropped 12; count of bases not matched to a gene: 9. Germline assignment: CDR1 MNHEY and CDR2 SVGAGI. The CDR3 loop spans 13 amino acids. This CDR3 is CASSKLAVKGQFF. CDR3 nucleotides: TGTGCCAGCAGTAAACTAGCGGTTAAAGGGCAGTTCTTC.

The chain combines TRBV11-2 with TRBJ2-5; 9 bases match TRBD1. J gave up 5 bases and V 6 bases, and 7 bases lay outside the gene matches. Per the germline V gene, CDR1 is SGHAT and CDR2 is FQNNGV. CDR3 length: 14 residues. CDR3: CASSIQGAWETQYF. CDR3 DNA: TGTGCCAGCAGTATACAGGGGGCTTGGGAGACCCAGTACTTC.

This clone was picked up one time. The chain links TRBV14 to TRBJ1-2; D possibly corresponds to TRBD1 (5 bases). The germline CDR1 and CDR2 sequences are SGHDN and FVKESK. The CDR3 is 15 amino acids. The V and J ends lost 3 bases and 4 bases respectively, with 15 bases between them. The DNA of the CDR3 is TGTGCCAGCAGCCAGGGGAGGGGATCCCTCTATGGCTACACCTTC. Protein product: CASSQGRGSLYGYTF.

The chain employs TRBV11-2 and TRBJ2-1; D might be TRBD2 (6 bases). The CDR3 runs to 13 residues. The germline gives CDR1 SGHAT, CDR2 FQNNGV. Trimming pared 0 bases from V and 9 bases from J, leaving 9 bases between. The CDR3 DNA sequence: TGTGCCAGCAGCTTAGATCTGGGAGGTGAGCAGTTCTTC. This sequence encodes CASSLDLGGEQFF. The whole variable domain, remainder taken from reference TRBV11-2 and TRBJ2-1, is EAGVAQSPRYKIIEKRQSVAFWCNPISGHATLYWYQQILGQGPKLLIQFQNNGVVDDSQLPKDRFSAERLKGVDSTLKIQPAKLEDSAVYLCASSLDLGGEQFFGPGTRLTVL.

The gene calls are TRBV30 and TRBJ2-3; D may be TRBD1 (6 bases). The CDR3 consists of 15 residues. The germline V gene has CDR1 GTSNPN and CDR2 SVGIG (reference sequence). V was clipped by 3 bases and J by 2 bases, with 15 bases between them. The CDR3 reads CAWSDQGLSTDTQYF. Here the CDR3 DNA reads TGTGCCTGGAGCGATCAGGGGCTATCCACAGATACGCAGTATTTT.

CDR3: CASSVGTSGSMNEQFF. The CDR3, as DNA: TGTGCCAGCAGCGTTGGGACTAGCGGGAGTATGAATGAGCAGTTCTTC. The chain joins TRBV12-1 to TRBJ2-1; whether TRBD2, the table's D call, matches the DNA was not checked. TRBV12-1 is classified as a pseudogene. The CDR3 length is 16 residues.

The gene calls are TRBV6-1 and TRBJ1-5, with TRBD1 matching 7 bases. The CDR3 is made up of 13 amino acids. V shed 10 bases and J 6 bases; nucleotides not matched to a gene: 9. CDR1 is MNHNS, CDR2 SASEGT, per germline. CDR3: CATKGGAGQPQHF. In nucleotides, the CDR3 is TGTGCCACCAAAGGGGGCGCCGGTCAGCCCCAGCATTTT.

This clone was seen once. The chain carries TRBV5-1 and TRBJ1-2; D is unclear. The V gene's germline CDR1 is SGHRS and CDR2 YFSETQ. With 4 bases removed from V and 3 bases from J, the gap between germline ends came to 10 bases. The length of the CDR3 is 13 residues. CDR3 amino acids: CASSPGRDYGYTF. Here the CDR3 DNA reads TGCGCCAGCAGCCCGGGGAGGGACTATGGCTACACCTTC.

The chain couples TRBV7-6 to TRBJ1-1, with 8 bases identical to TRBD1. After removal of 5 bases from V and 7 bases from J, the junction contained 9 bases not matched to a gene. Germline CDR1 SGHVS, CDR2 FNYEAQ. The CDR3 spans 14 residues. In DNA form, the CDR3 reads TGTGCCAGCAGCCCTGGACAGGGACCAAGTGAAGCTTTCTTT. It encodes CASSPGQGPSEAFF.

The chain has TRBV7-6 and TRBJ2-7; D possibly corresponds to TRBD2 (7 bases). CDR1 and CDR2 from the germline V gene are SGHVS and FNYEAQ. The CDR3 is made up of 16 amino acids. With 6 bases removed from V and 2 bases from J, the gap between germline ends came to 20 bases. CDR3 region: CASSVRRGGSPYEQYF. Here the CDR3 DNA reads TGTGCCAGCAGTGTTAGGAGGGGGGGCTCCCCCTACGAGCAGTACTTC.

This chain connects TRBV18 to TRBJ2-1; 9 bases map to TRBD2. The CDR3 spans 17 residues. Looked up from germline, CDR1 is KGHSH and CDR2 is LQKENI. J gave up 1 base and V 3 bases, and 7 bases lay outside the gene matches. The CDR3 here is CASSPRTSAVSYNEQFF. CDR3 DNA sequence: TGTGCCAGCTCACCCCGGACTAGCGCGGTATCCTACAATGAGCAGTTCTTC.

The chain uses TRBV6-5 and TRBJ2-3; 8 bases align to TRBD2. V was clipped by 0 bases and J by 0 bases; unmatched bases: 2. CDR1 is MNHEY, CDR2 SVGAGI, per germline. This CDR3 spans 16 amino acids. CDR3 loop: CASSYSLAASTDTQYF. CDR3 DNA: TGTGCCAGCAGTTACTCACTAGCGGCTAGCACAGATACGCAGTATTTT.

The chain combines TRBV5-4 with TRBJ1-1, with 11 bases lining up with TRBD1. The ends lost 4 bases at V and 0 bases at J; junction bases unmatched: 5. The CDR3 covers 16 residues. CDR1 is SGHNT, CDR2 YYREEE, per germline (reference sequence). The CDR3 coding sequence is TGTGCCAGCAGCAGGACAGGGGGCGCAATGAACACTGAAGCTTTCTTT. Translation gives CASSRTGGAMNTEAFF.

This chain links TRBV5-1 with TRBJ2-7, with D possibly being TRBD2 (6 bases). The CDR3 has 15 amino acids. Trimming removed 4 bases from V and 2 bases from J, with 16 bases in between. Per the germline V gene, CDR1 is SGHRS and CDR2 is YFSETQ. CDR3 bases: TGCGCCAGCAGCCAGGGCGGGGCCGGAACCTACGAGCAGTACTTC. Translated, it gives CASSQGGAGTYEQYF.

This clone was counted once. The chain joins TRBV6-5 to TRBJ2-2; possible D gene TRBD2, 5 bases. The germline V gene has CDR1 MNHEY and CDR2 SVGAGI. Trimming took 7 bases from V and 6 from J, leaving 15 bases between them. The CDR3 extends over 14 amino acids. The CDR3 DNA is TGTGCCAGCACGGAGGACCCAGTGCCCGGGGAGCTGTTTTTT. Encoded protein: CASTEDPVPGELFF.